Each of the 30 T cell receptor beta chains below was sequenced from the same sample in a study of CD8 T cells in Susac syndrome. An amount of RNA that ranged from about 0.45 to 1 ug was reverse transcribed with random hexamers. Via MiXCR, TCRdb re-called the immunoSEQ multiplex PCR reads, giving one row per CDR3 protein. The sample comprises around 130,000 distinct CDR3 sequences, around 86% of which are singletons, and 0.51% rests with the top ten. The sample taken for sequencing was CD8+ T cells from PBMCs. The receptors derive from a human donor with multiple sclerosis.

The rearrangement links TRBV6-5 to TRBJ1-6; D might be TRBD1 (6 bases). This CDR3 has 15 amino acids. CDR1 is MNHEY, CDR2 SVGAGI, per germline. Trimming stripped 7 bases from V and 4 bases from J, with 14 bases between. In DNA, the CDR3 is TGTGCCAGCACTTCGAGGGACATGTATAATTCACCCCTCCACTTT. Its translation is CASTSRDMYNSPLHF.

This chain uses TRBV6-1 with TRBJ2-1; 8 bases line up with TRBD2. J lost 0 bases, V lost 5 bases, and 6 bases had no gene match. This CDR3 comprises 16 residues. Germline assignment: CDR1 MNHNS and CDR2 SASEGT. The CDR3 loop reads CASSPSSGHSYNEQFF. CDR3 DNA sequence: TGTGCCAGCAGTCCCTCTAGCGGGCACTCCTACAATGAGCAGTTCTTC.

This chain uses TRBV3-1 with TRBJ2-2; no clear D. The length of the CDR3 is 14 residues. Germline V gene sequence: CDR1 LGHDT, CDR2 YNNKEL (reference sequence). The ends were cut back, 1 base at V and 1 base at J, with 4 bases in the middle. The CDR3 loop reads CASSQGQNTGELFF. Here the CDR3 DNA reads TGTGCCAGCAGCCAAGGCCAGAACACCGGGGAGCTGTTTTTT.

The CDR3 DNA sequence: TGTGCCAGCAGTTCACCTGGGGGGAGTGAAGCTTTCTTT. Translated: CASSSPGGSEAFF. The chain is built from TRBV27 and TRBJ1-1; D may be TRBD1 (5 bases). The germline V gene encodes CDR1 MNHEY and CDR2 SMNVEV (reference sequence). CDR3 length equals 13 residues. V lost 4 bases, J lost 7 bases, and 13 bases lay in between.

The chain carries TRBV24-1 and TRBJ2-1, with unresolved D. Germline V gene data show CDR1 as KGHDR and CDR2 as SFDVKD. The CDR3 extends over 13 amino acids. V lost 10 bases and J lost 0, with 9 bases in between. The CDR3 DNA is TGTGCCACTCAGGAGTACTCCTACAATGAGCAGTTCTTC. It is translated as CATQEYSYNEQFF.

The chain links TRBV21-1 to TRBJ2-1; the D segment call TRBD2 is taken from the table without a DNA check. TRBV21-1 is a listed pseudogene. The CDR3 length is 18 residues. CDR3 nucleotides: TGTGCCAGCAGCAGGACTAGCTGTGGCTGCTTTTGTATTAATGAGCAGTTCTTC. Protein sequence: CASSRTSCGCFCINEQFF.

V and J are TRBV30 and TRBJ1-5, with D perhaps matching TRBD1 (5 bases). This CDR3 contains 15 residues. Between the trimmed V and J ends, which lost 2 bases and 2 bases, there was a span of 13 bases. The germline V gene encodes CDR1 GTSNPN and CDR2 SVGIG (reference sequence). The CDR3 DNA sequence: TGTGCCTGGAGTCTTGAGGGGTACGGCAATCAGCCCCAGCATTTT. Translation: CAWSLEGYGNQPQHF. Using reference TRBV30 and TRBJ1-5 for the parts outside the CDR3, the full variable domain is SQTIHQWPATLVQPVGSPLSLECTVEGTSNPNLYWYRQAAGRGLQLLFYSVGIGQISSEVPQNLSASRPQDRQFILSSKKLLLSDSGFYLCAWSLEGYGNQPQHFGDGTRLSIL.

This rearrangement joins TRBV20-1 to TRBJ2-1; weak D call: TRBD2 (5 bases). The V and J ends lost 3 bases and 2 bases respectively, with 11 bases between them. This CDR3 is built from 14 residues. Germline CDR1 and CDR2: DFQATT and SNEGSKA (reference sequence). In DNA, the CDR3 is TGCAGTGCTAGTCCCAGCGGCCCCTACAATGAGCAGTTCTTC. This codes for CSASPSGPYNEQFF.

The J gene is TRBJ1-2, the V gene TRBV5-6; perhaps TRBD1 as D (6 bases). The CDR3 loop spans 15 amino acids. CDR1 and CDR2 from the germline V gene are SGHDT and YYEEEE. With 3 bases removed from V and 6 bases from J, the gap between germline ends came to 18 bases. The CDR3 DNA is TGTGCCAGCAGCTGGCGGGCAGGGGCTAGACATGGCTACACCTTC. Encoded protein: CASSWRAGARHGYTF.

The chain is built from TRBV27 and TRBJ2-2; D is perhaps TRBD2 (7 bases). The CDR3 consists of 15 residues. V dropped 0 bases and J dropped 6 bases, with 11 bases sitting between them. Germline CDR1 MNHEY, CDR2 SMNVEV (reference sequence). The CDR3 region has the DNA TGTGCCAGCAGTTTATCGGGGGGGCGTGCCGGGGAGCTGTTTTTT. This translates into CASSLSGGRAGELFF.

This clonotype was seen more than once but under ten times. This chain connects TRBV4-3 to TRBJ1-4; a possible D gene is TRBD1 (5 bases). V lost 1 base and J lost 7, with 13 bases in between. CDR3 length: 15 amino acids. Germline CDR1 reads LGHNA; CDR2 reads YSLEER. The CDR3 coding sequence is TGCGCCAGCAGCCAAGTGGTACAGGACCTTGAAAAACTGTTTTTT. It is translated as CASSQVVQDLEKLFF.

The rearrangement links TRBV20-1 to TRBJ1-2; perhaps TRBD1 as D (5 bases). The CDR3 contains 16 residues. Germline V CDR1 and CDR2: DFQATT, SNEGSKA (reference sequence). V shed 3 bases and J shed 3 bases, with 20 bases lying between them. The CDR3 DNA follows: TGCAGTGCTAGGTTAGGTACAGGAAGGAGGGACTATGGCTACACCTTC. Its translation: CSARLGTGRRDYGYTF.

In its sample, this clonotype was seen a few times. This chain joins TRBV5-6 and TRBJ2-3; 12 positions match TRBD2. The CDR3 totals 18 residues. The germline CDR1 and CDR2 sequences are SGHDT and YYEEEE. V shed 3 bases and J 2 bases; nucleotides not matched to a gene: 10. The CDR3 bases are TGTGCCAGCAGCTCGGGACTAGCGGGTGGAAGGGCCACAGATACGCAGTATTTT. Translation: CASSSGLAGGRATDTQYF.

The chain recombines TRBV4-1 with TRBJ2-7; D remains ambiguous. The CDR3 covers 13 residues. Per germline, CDR1 MGHRA and CDR2 YSYEKL. V lost 3 bases and J 6 bases, leaving 12 bases between the germline ends. The CDR3 loop reads CASSQDPLGEQYF. DNA for the CDR3: TGCGCCAGCAGCCAGGACCCCCTGGGCGAGCAGTACTTC.

The chain links TRBV7-8 to TRBJ1-1; no reliable D call. CDR3 length equals 14 residues. V lost 5 bases, J lost 3 bases, and 13 bases lay in between. Germline V gene sequence: CDR1 SGHVS, CDR2 FQNEAQ. The CDR3 sequence: CASSASMGYTEAFF. As DNA, the CDR3 is TGTGCCAGCAGCGCTAGCATGGGGTACACTGAAGCTTTCTTT.

This clonotype was seen at least ten times. V usage is TRBV7-9 and J usage is TRBJ2-3; a possible D gene is TRBD2 (6 bases). The CDR3 runs 13 residues. The V end lost 6 bases, the J end lost 4 bases, and 11 bases lay between the germline ends. Germline CDR1 SEHNR, CDR2 FQNEAQ (reference sequence). CDR3 sequence reads: CASSMGGPDTQYF. The CDR3 DNA reads as TGTGCCAGCAGTATGGGGGGTCCAGATACGCAGTATTTT.

The chain uses TRBV7-9 and TRBJ2-7, with no clear D. Germline V CDR1 and CDR2: SEHNR, FQNEAQ (reference sequence). Deletions cut 2 bases from V and 5 bases from J, with 7 bases between. CDR3 size: 12 residues. DNA of the CDR3: TGTGCCAGCAGCTTACCTGCAAACGAGCAGTACTTC. This gives the protein CASSLPANEQYF.

The rearrangement joins TRBV7-9 to TRBJ2-5, with D uncertain. In germline, CDR1 is SEHNR, CDR2 FQNEAQ (reference sequence). The length of the CDR3 is 12 residues. V shed 0 bases and J shed 5 bases, with 4 bases lying between them. DNA for the CDR3: TGTGCCAGCAGCTTAGCGCGGGAGACCCAGTACTTC. Amino acid sequence: CASSLARETQYF.

Only a few counts were recorded for this clonotype. The chain combines TRBV19 with TRBJ1-1, with D uncertain. This CDR3 region has 11 residues. CDR1 is LNHDA, CDR2 SQIVND, per germline (reference sequence). Trimming took 5 bases from V and 7 from J, leaving 8 bases between them. CDR3 DNA sequence: TGTGCCAGTAGTCGAGCCTATGAAGCTTTCTTT. Translation gives CASSRAYEAFF.

The chain links TRBV11-3 to TRBJ2-1, with 8 bases fitting TRBD2. Germline V gene lookup returns CDR1 SGHNT and CDR2 YENEEA. The CDR3 is 18 amino acids. Trimming took 2 bases from V and 3 from J; bases not matched to a gene: 12. CDR3 bases: TGTGCCAGCAGCTTAATTGCGGGAGGCCCCGAGGACTACAATGAGCAGTTCTTC. It is translated as CASSLIAGGPEDYNEQFF.

Only one count was recorded for this clonotype. The chain recombines TRBV4-1 with TRBJ1-5; D uncertain. The CDR3 runs to 14 residues. Germline V gene data show CDR1 as MGHRA and CDR2 as YSYEKL. V was clipped by 1 base and J by 4 bases, with 8 bases between them. CDR3 in amino acids: CASSQAESNQPQHF. The CDR3 coding sequence is TGCGCCAGCAGCCAAGCGGAATCTAATCAGCCCCAGCATTTT.

The V and J genes are TRBV12-3 or TRBV12-4 and TRBJ1-5; D remains unclear. With 2 bases removed from V and 3 bases from J, the gap between germline ends came to 5 bases. There are 13 residues in the CDR3. CDR3 DNA: TGTGCCAGCAGTTTATTCCACAATCAGCCCCAGCATTTT. Its protein product is CASSLFHNQPQHF.

This clonotype was seen a handful of times. The chain is built from TRBV19 and TRBJ1-5; D unclear. The CDR3 length is 13 residues. CDR1 and CDR2 (germline): LNHDA, SQIVND (reference sequence). V dropped 1 base and J dropped 4 bases, with 5 bases sitting between them. This CDR3 is CASSIVPNQPQHF. The CDR3, as DNA: TGTGCCAGTAGTATAGTCCCGAATCAGCCCCAGCATTTT. Combining the CDR3 with reference TRBV19 and TRBJ1-5 gives the whole variable domain DGGITQSPKYLFRKEGQNVTLSCEQNLNHDAMYWYRQDPGQGLRLIYYSQIVNDFQKGDIAEGYSVSREKKESFPLTVTSAQKNPTAFYLCASSIVPNQPQHFGDGTRLSIL.

This clonotype was counted a few times. The chain uses TRBV7-8 and TRBJ2-1, with D possibly being TRBD1 (5 bases). CDR3 length equals 13 residues. CDR1 and CDR2 (germline): SGHVS, FQNEAQ. Deletions cut 4 bases from V and 8 bases from J, with 12 bases between. CDR3 in DNA: TGTGCCAGCAGCTCGACAGTGTGGGATGAGCAGTTCTTC. It specifies CASSSTVWDEQFF. Supplemented by reference TRBV7-8 and TRBJ2-1, the full variable domain reads GAGVSQSPRYKVAKRGQDVALRCDPISGHVSLFWYQQALGQGPEFLTYFQNEAQLDKSGLPSDRFFAERPEGSVSTLKIQRTQQEDSAVYLCASSSTVWDEQFFGPGTRLTVL.

The J gene is TRBJ1-3, the V gene TRBV2; TRBD1 matches 10 bases. The V and J ends lost 8 bases and 4 bases, in that order; junction bases with no gene match: 8. This CDR3 region has 15 residues. Germline CDR1 reads SNHLY; CDR2 reads FYNNEI. Here the CDR3 DNA reads TGTGCCAGCTCCTCGACAGGGGGCGAGGGAAACACCATATATTTT. This gives the protein CASSSTGGEGNTIYF.

The chain combines TRBV6-5 with TRBJ1-1; tentatively, D is TRBD1 (6 bases). The germline V gene has CDR1 MNHEY and CDR2 SVGAGI. Trimming cost V 4 bases and J 3 bases, with 24 bases left between them. The CDR3 runs 18 residues. CDR3 loop: CASSSSIRGRGGDTEAFF. In DNA form, the CDR3 reads TGTGCCAGCAGTTCTTCAATTCGAGGCAGGGGTGGTGACACTGAAGCTTTCTTT.

CDR3 protein: CASSPGRGVNTEAFF. For the CDR3, the DNA is TGTGCCAGCAGCCCCGGGCGAGGGGTGAACACTGAAGCTTTCTTT. The rearrangement links TRBV7-9 to TRBJ1-1; a possible D gene is TRBD1 (5 bases). The germline gives CDR1 SEHNR, CDR2 FQNEAQ (reference sequence). The V and J ends lost 5 bases and 0 bases respectively, with 13 bases between them. This CDR3 region has 15 residues. The whole variable domain, remainder taken from reference TRBV7-9 and TRBJ1-1, is DTGVSQNPRHKITKRGQNVTFRCDPISEHNRLYWYRQTLGQGPEFLTYFQNEAQLEKSRLLSDRFSAERPKGSFSTLEIQRTEQGDSAMYLCASSPGRGVNTEAFFGQGTRLTVV.

Only a few counts were recorded for this clonotype. The chain carries TRBV4-1 and TRBJ2-5; TRBD1 matches 7 bases. The CDR3 length is 14 residues. V shed 5 bases, J shed 5 bases, and the junction held 8 bases outside the gene matches. CDR1 is MGHRA, CDR2 YSYEKL, per germline. The CDR3 DNA reads TGCGCCAGCAGCTCGCGCGACAGGGTGGAGACCCAGTACTTC. It yields the protein CASSSRDRVETQYF.

The chain links TRBV20-1 to TRBJ1-2; a weak D match, TRBD1 (6 bases). Trimming took off 5 bases at V and 4 bases at J, with 11 bases between the two ends. The CDR3 covers 12 residues. CDR1 is DFQATT, CDR2 SNEGSKA, per germline (reference sequence). This CDR3 is CSAPGVSYGYTF. The CDR3 DNA follows: TGCAGTGCTCCAGGGGTTAGCTATGGCTACACCTTC.

The chain links TRBV30 to TRBJ1-1; D not resolved. This CDR3 has 13 residues. V gave up 2 bases and J gave up 5 bases, with 12 bases separating them. Germline-derived CDR1 and CDR2 are GTSNPN and SVGIG (reference sequence). The CDR3 region is CAWSTYGGTEAFF. CDR3 nucleotides: TGTGCCTGGAGTACCTATGGTGGGACTGAAGCTTTCTTT.